Listed below are T cell receptor beta chains from one sample, sequenced in a study of T cells after yellow fever vaccination. TCRdb reprocessed the 5' RACE reads with MiXCR, giving one entry per CDR3 protein. This table holds some 320,000 distinct CDR3 sequences, 3.5% to 5% found once. Sequences were derived from PBMCs, sampled 15 days after the yellow fever booster vaccination. All receptors come from a man aged 18 to 30 who received the YFV17D yellow fever vaccine. The CDR3 runs from the conserved cysteine through the conserved F or W. A D gene is named only where the DNA matches it firmly.

j_call v_call cdr3_length d_call cdr3_aa
TRBJ2-1 TRBV7-3 12 - CASSRVRGEQFF
TRBJ1-5 TRBV25-1 14 TRBD1 CASSEGTGPQPQHF
TRBJ1-2 TRBV19 16 TRBD1 CASSIPGQGTDYGYTF
TRBJ2-7 TRBV7-9 14 TRBD1 CASSSGGSVYEQYF
TRBJ2-1 TRBV24-1 14 - CATSAASSYNEQFF
TRBJ1-1 TRBV4-1 15 TRBD1 CASSHSGTGGRQAFF
TRBJ2-5 TRBV29-1 12 TRBD1 CSVRDSQETQYF
TRBJ2-1 TRBV3-1 14 TRBD2 CASSQRGAGNEQFF
TRBJ2-3 TRBV5-1 16 - CASSYPQGASTDTQYF
TRBJ1-2 TRBV27 13 - CASSQGAGNGYTF
TRBJ2-1 TRBV7-9 14 - CASSFPVSHGEQFF
TRBJ2-3 TRBV7-2 12 - CASSPGLDTQYF
TRBJ2-5 TRBV3-1 13 - CASSQGVQETQYF
TRBJ2-2 TRBV5-1 16 - CASSPAGRLNTGELFF
TRBJ2-3 TRBV5-1 14 TRBD1 CASSSQGSTDTQYF
TRBJ2-1 TRBV5-1 15 - CASSSGQGDRNEQFF
TRBJ2-5 TRBV7-2 13 - CASSLVRKETQYF
TRBJ2-5 TRBV3-1 15 TRBD1 CASSLRDRGIETQYF
TRBJ1-6 TRBV7-9 14 - CASTSRQGNSPLHF
TRBJ2-1 TRBV4-3 16 TRBD2 CASSQDGAGANNEQFF
TRBJ1-5 TRBV4-1 15 - CASSQDVRGDQPQHF
TRBJ2-1 TRBV6-6 13 TRBD2 CATAGLEYNEQFF
TRBJ2-7 TRBV6-5 14 - CASSPRGTAYEQYF